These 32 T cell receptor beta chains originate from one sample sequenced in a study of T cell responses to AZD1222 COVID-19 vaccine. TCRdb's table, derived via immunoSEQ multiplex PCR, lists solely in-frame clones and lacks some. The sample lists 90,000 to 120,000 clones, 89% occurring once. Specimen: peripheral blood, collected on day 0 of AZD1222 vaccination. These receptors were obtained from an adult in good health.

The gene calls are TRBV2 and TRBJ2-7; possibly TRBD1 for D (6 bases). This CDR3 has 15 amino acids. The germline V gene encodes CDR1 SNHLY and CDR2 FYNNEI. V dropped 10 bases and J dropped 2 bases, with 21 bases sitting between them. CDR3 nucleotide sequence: TGTGCCACCCAGACAGGTTCGAATTCCCCCTACGAGCAGTACTTC. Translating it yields CATQTGSNSPYEQYF.

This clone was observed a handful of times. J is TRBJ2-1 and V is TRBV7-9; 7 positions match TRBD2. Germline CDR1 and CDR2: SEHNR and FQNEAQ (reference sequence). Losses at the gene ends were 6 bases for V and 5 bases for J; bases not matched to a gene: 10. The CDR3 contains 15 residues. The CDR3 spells CASSPRGGKNNEQFF. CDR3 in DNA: TGTGCCAGCAGTCCTCGCGGGGGAAAAAACAATGAGCAGTTCTTC.

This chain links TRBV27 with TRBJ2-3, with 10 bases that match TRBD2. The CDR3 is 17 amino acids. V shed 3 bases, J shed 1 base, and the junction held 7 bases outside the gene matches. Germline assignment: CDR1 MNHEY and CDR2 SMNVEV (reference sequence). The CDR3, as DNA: TGTGCCAGCAGTTTTTTGAGCGGGAGGGTTGGCACAGATACGCAGTATTTT. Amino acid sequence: CASSFLSGRVGTDTQYF.

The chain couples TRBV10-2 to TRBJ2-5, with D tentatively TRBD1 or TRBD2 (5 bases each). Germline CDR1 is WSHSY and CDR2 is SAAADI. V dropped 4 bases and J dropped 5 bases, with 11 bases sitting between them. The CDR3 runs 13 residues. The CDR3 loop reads CASSVGTMETQYF. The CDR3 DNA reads TGCGCCAGCAGTGTAGGGACGATGGAGACCCAGTACTTC.

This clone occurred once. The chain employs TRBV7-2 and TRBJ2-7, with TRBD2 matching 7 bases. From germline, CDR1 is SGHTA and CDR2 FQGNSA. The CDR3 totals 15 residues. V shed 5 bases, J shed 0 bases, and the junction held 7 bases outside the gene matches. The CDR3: CASSLLAEYSYEQYF. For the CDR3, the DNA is TGTGCCAGCAGCCTTCTAGCGGAATACTCCTACGAGCAGTACTTC.

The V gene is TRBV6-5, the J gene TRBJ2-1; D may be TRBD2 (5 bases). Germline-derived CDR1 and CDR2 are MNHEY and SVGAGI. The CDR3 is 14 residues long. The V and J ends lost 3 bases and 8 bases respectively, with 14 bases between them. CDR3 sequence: CASSYPSVGDEQFF. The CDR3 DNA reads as TGTGCCAGCAGTTATCCCTCTGTGGGAGATGAGCAGTTCTTC.

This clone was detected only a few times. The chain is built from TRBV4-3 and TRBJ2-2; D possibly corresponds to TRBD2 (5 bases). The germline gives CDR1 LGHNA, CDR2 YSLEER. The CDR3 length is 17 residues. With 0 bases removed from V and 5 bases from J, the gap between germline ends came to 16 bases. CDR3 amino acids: CASSQDWLALGTGELFF. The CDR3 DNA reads TGCGCCAGCAGCCAAGATTGGCTAGCTTTGGGGACCGGGGAGCTGTTTTTT.

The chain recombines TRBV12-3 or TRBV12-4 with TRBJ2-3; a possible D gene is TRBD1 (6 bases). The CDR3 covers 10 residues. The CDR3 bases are TGTGAAGGGGGTACAGATACGCAGTATTTT. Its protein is CEGGTDTQYF.

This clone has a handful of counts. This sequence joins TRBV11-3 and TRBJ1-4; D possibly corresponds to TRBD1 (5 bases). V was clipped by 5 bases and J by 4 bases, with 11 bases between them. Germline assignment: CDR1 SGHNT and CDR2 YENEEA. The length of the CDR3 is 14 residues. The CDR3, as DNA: TGTGCCAGCAGCCGTTTTGGGGGTAATGAAAAACTGTTTTTT. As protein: CASSRFGGNEKLFF.

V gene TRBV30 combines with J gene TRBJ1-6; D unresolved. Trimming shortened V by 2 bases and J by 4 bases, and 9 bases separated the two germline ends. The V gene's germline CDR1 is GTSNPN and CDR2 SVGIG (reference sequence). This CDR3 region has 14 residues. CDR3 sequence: CAWSPTVYNSPLHF. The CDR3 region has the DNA TGTGCCTGGAGTCCGACTGTTTATAATTCACCCCTCCACTTT.

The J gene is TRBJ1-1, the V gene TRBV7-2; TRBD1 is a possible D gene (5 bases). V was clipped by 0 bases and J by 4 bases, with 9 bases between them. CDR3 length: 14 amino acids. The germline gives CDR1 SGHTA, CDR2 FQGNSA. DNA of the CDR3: TGTGCCAGCAGCTTAGCGGGGCAGGGCACTGAAGCTTTCTTT. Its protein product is CASSLAGQGTEAFF.

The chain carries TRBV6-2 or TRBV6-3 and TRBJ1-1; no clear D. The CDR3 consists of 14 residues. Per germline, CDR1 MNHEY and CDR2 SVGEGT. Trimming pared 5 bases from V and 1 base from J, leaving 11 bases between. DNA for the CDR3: TGTGCCAGCAGTCCGATCCCACAGAACACTGAAGCTTTCTTT. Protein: CASSPIPQNTEAFF.

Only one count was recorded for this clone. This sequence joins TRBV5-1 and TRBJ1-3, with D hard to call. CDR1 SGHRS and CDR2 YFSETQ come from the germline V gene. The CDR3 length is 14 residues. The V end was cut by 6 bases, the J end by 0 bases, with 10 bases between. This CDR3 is CASKREASGNTIYF. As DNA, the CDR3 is TGCGCCAGCAAGAGGGAGGCCTCTGGAAACACCATATATTTT. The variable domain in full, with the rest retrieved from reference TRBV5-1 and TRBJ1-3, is KAGVTQTPRYLIKTRGQQVTLSCSPISGHRSVSWYQQTPGQGLQFLFEYFSETQRNKGNFPGRFSGRQFSNSRSEMNVSTLELGDSALYLCASKREASGNTIYFGEGSWLTVV.

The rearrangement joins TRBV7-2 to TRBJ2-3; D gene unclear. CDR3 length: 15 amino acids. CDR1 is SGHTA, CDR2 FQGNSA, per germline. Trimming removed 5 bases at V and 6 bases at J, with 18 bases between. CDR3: CASSDGRGWPDTQYF. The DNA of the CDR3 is TGTGCCAGCAGCGACGGACGTGGGTGGCCGGATACGCAGTATTTT.

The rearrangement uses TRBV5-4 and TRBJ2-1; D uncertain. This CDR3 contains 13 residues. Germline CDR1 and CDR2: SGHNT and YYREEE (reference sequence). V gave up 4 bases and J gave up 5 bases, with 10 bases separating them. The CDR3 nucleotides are TGTGCCAGCAGCGCCGCTCGGGACAATGAGCAGTTCTTC. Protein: CASSAARDNEQFF. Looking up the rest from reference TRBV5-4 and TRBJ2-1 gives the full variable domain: ETGVTQSPTHLIKTRGQQVTLRCSSQSGHNTVSWYQQALGQGPQFIFQYYREEENGRGNFPPRFSGLQFPNYSSELNVNALELDDSALYLCASSAARDNEQFFGPGTRLTVL.

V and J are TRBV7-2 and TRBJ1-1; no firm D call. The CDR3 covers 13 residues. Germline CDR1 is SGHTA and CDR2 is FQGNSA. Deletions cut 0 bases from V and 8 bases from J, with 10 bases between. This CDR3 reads CASSLAPKPEAFF. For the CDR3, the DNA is TGTGCCAGCAGCTTAGCGCCGAAGCCCGAAGCTTTCTTT. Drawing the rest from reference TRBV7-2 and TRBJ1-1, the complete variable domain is GAGVSQSPSNKVTEKGKDVELRCDPISGHTALYWYRQSLGQGLEFLIYFQGNSAPDKSGLPSDRFSAERTGGSVSTLTIQRTQQEDSAVYLCASSLAPKPEAFFGQGTRLTVV.

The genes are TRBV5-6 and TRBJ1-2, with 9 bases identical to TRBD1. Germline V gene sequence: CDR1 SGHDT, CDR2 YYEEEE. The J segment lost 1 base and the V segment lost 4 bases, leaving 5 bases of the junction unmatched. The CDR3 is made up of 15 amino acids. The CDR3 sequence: CASSLLDRGNYGYTF. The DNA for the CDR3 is TGTGCCAGCAGCCTTCTGGACAGGGGTAACTATGGCTACACCTTC.

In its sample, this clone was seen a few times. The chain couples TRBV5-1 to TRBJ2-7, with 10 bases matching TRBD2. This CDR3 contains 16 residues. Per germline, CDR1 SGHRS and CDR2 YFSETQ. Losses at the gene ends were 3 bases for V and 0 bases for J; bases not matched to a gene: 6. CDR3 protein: CASSSRTSGASYEQYF. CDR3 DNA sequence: TGCGCCAGCAGCTCCCGGACTAGCGGAGCCTCCTACGAGCAGTACTTC.

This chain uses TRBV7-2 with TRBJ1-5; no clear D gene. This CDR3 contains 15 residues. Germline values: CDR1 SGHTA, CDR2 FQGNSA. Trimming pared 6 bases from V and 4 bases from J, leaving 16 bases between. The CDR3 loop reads CASSSSGFFNQPQHF. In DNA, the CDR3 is TGTGCCAGCAGTTCCTCCGGCTTTTTTAATCAGCCCCAGCATTTT. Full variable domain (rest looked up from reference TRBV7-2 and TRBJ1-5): GAGVSQSPSNKVTEKGKDVELRCDPISGHTALYWYRQSLGQGLEFLIYFQGNSAPDKSGLPSDRFSAERTGGSVSTLTIQRTQQEDSAVYLCASSSSGFFNQPQHFGDGTRLSIL.

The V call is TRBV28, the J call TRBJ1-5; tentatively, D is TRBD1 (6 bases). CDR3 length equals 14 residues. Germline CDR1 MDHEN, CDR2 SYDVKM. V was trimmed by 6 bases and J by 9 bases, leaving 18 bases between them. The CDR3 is CASRGGADQRPQHF. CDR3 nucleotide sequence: TGTGCCAGCAGGGGGGGGGCAGATCAACGGCCCCAGCATTTT.

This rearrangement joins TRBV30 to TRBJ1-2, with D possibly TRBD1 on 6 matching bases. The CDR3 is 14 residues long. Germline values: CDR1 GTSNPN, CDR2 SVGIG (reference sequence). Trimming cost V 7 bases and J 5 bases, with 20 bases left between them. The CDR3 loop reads CASSRGALTYGYTF. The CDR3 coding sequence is TGTGCCTCGTCGCGGGGGGCTCTCACATATGGCTACACCTTC.

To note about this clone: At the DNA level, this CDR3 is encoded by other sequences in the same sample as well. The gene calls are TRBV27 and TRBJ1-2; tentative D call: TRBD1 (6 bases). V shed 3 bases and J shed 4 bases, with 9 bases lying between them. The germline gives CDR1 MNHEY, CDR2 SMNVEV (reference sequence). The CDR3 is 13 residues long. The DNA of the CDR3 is TGTGCCAGCAGTTTTAGGGGGGGCTATGGCTACACCTTC. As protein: CASSFRGGYGYTF.

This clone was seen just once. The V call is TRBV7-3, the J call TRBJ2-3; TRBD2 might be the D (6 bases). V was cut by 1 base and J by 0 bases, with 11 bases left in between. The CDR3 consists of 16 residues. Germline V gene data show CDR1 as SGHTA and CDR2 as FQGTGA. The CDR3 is CASSLMSGGSTDTQYF. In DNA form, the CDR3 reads TGTGCCAGCAGCTTAATGAGCGGAGGGAGCACAGATACGCAGTATTTT.

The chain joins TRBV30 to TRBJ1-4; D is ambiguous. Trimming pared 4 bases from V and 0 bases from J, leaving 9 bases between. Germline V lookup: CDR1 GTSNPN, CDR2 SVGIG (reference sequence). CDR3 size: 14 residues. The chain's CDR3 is CAWTQTSTNEKLFF. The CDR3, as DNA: TGTGCCTGGACCCAGACGTCAACTAATGAAAAACTGTTTTTT.

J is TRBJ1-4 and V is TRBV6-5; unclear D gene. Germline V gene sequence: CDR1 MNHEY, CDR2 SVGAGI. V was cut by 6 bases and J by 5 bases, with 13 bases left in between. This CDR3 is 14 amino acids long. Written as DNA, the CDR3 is TGTGCCAGCAGCTATGGACTGAAGAATGAAAAACTGTTTTTT. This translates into CASSYGLKNEKLFF.

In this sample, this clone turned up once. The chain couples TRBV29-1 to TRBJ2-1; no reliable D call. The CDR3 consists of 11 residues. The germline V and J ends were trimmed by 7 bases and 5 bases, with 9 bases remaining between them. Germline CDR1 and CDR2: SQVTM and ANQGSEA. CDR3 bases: TGCAGCGCCATGGAACACAATGAGCAGTTCTTC. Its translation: CSAMEHNEQFF.

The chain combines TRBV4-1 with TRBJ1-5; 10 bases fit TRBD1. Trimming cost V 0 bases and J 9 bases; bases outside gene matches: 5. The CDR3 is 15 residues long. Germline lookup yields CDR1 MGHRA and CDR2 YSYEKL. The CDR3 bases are TGCGCCAGCAGCCAAGAACGGACAGGGGGTAGGCCCCAGCATTTT. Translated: CASSQERTGGRPQHF.

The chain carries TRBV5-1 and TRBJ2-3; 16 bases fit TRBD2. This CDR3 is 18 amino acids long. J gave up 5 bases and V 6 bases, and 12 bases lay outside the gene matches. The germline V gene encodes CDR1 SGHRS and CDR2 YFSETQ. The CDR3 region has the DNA TGCGCCAGCACAACGATACCGGGACTAGCGGGAGGGATAGATACGCAGTATTTT. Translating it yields CASTTIPGLAGGIDTQYF. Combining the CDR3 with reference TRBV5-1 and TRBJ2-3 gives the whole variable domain KAGVTQTPRYLIKTRGQQVTLSCSPISGHRSVSWYQQTPGQGLQFLFEYFSETQRNKGNFPGRFSGRQFSNSRSEMNVSTLELGDSALYLCASTTIPGLAGGIDTQYFGPGTRLTVL.

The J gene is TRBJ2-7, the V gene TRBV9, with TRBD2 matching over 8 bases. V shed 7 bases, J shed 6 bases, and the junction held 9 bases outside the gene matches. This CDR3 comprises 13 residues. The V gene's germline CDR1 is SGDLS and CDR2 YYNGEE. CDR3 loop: CASAGRGGGEQYF. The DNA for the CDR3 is TGTGCCAGCGCCGGGAGGGGCGGAGGCGAGCAGTACTTC.

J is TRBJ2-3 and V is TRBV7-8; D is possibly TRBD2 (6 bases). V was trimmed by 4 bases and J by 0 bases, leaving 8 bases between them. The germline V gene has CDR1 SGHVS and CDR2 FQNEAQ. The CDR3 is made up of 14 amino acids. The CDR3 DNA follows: TGTGCCAGCAGCTGGACTATAAGCACAGATACGCAGTATTTT. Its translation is CASSWTISTDTQYF. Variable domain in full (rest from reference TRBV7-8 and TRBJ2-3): GAGVSQSPRYKVAKRGQDVALRCDPISGHVSLFWYQQALGQGPEFLTYFQNEAQLDKSGLPSDRFFAERPEGSVSTLKIQRTQQEDSAVYLCASSWTISTDTQYFGPGTRLTVL.

In DNA form, the CDR3 reads TGCAGCGTTTCAGGGAAATCCTACGAGCAGTACTTC. Protein: CSVSGKSYEQYF. The rearrangement links TRBV29-1 to TRBJ2-7, with D perhaps matching TRBD1 (5 bases). The ends were cut back, 5 bases at V and 1 base at J, with 9 bases in the middle. Germline CDR1 is SQVTM and CDR2 is ANQGSEA. This CDR3 region has 12 residues.

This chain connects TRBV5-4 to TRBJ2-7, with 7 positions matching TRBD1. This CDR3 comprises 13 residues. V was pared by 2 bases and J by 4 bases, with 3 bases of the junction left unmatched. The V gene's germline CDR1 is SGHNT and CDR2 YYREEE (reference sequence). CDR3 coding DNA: TGTGCCAGCAGCTTCGACAGGGCATACGAGCAGTACTTC. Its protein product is CASSFDRAYEQYF.